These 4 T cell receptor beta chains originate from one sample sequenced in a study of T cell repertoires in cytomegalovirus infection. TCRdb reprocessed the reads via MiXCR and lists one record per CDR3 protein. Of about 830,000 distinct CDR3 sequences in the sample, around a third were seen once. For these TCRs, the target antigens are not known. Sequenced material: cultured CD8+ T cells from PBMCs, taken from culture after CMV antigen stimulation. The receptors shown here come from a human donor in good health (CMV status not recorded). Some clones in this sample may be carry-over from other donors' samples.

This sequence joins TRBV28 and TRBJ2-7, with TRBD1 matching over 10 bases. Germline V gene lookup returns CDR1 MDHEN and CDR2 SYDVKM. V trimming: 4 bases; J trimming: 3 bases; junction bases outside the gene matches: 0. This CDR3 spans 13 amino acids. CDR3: CASSWTGGYEQYV. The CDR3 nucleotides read TGTGCCAGCAGTTGGACAGGGGGCTACGAGCAGTACGTC.

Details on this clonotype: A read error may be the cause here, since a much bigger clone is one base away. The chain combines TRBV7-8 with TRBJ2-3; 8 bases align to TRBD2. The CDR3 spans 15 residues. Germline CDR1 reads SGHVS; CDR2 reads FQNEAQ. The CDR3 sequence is CASSPSGGNTDMQYF. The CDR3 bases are TGTGCCAGCAGCCCCAGCGGGGGCAACACAGATATGCAGTATTTT.

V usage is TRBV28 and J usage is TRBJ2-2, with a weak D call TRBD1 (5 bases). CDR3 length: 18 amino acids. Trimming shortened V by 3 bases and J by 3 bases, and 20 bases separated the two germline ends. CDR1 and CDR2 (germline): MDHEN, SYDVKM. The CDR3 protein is CASSFPARVPRDTGELFF. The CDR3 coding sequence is TGTGCCAGCAGTTTTCCAGCCCGGGTCCCCAGGGACACCGGGGAGCTGTTTTTT.

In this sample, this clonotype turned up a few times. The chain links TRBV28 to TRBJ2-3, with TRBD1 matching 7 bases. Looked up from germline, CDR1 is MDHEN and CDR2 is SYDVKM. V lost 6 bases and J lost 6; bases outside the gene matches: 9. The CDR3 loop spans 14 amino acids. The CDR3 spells CASSRDSSSDTQYF. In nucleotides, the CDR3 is TGTGCCAGCAGCCGGGACAGTTCATCTGATACGCAGTATTTT.